Described below is a single TCR beta chain sequence and its context. Clones were sequenced by immunoSEQ multiplex PCR, and TCRdb holds only the in-frame ones, with some missing. The data show roughly 150,000 clones, with roughly 82% seen just once and roughly 6.8% held by the top ten. The sample is drawn from a study of blood T cell repertoires in COVID-19. The V end was cut by 5 bases, the J end by 0 bases, with 11 bases between. From germline, CDR1 is MGHRA and CDR2 YSYEKL. The CDR3 spans 15 residues. This clonotype was sampled from a woman between 50 and 59 years old in a cohort sampled during active or convalescent COVID-19. The chain joins TRBV4-1 to TRBJ2-1; weak D call: TRBD2 (5 bases). Source material: peripheral blood. CDR3 in amino acids: CASSSVGSSYNEQFF. The CDR3 nucleotides are TGCGCCAGCAGCTCCGTGGGGAGCTCCTACAATGAGCAGTTCTTC.